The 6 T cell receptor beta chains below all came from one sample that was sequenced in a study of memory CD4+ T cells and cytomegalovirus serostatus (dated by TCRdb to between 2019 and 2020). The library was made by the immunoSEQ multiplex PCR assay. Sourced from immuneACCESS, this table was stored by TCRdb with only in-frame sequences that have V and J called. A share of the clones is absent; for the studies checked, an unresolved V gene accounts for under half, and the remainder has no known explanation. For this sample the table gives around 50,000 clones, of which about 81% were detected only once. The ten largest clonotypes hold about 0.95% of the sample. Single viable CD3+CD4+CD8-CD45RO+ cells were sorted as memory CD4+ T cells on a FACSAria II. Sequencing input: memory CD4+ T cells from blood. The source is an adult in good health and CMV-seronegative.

CDR3 in DNA: TGTGCCAGCAGCCGACAGGGGACCTACGAGCAGTACTTC. This translates into CASSRQGTYEQYF. This rearrangement joins TRBV7-9 to TRBJ2-7, with TRBD1 matching 8 bases. From germline, CDR1 is SEHNR and CDR2 FQNEAQ (reference sequence). V was pared by 5 bases and J by 2 bases, with 2 bases of the junction left unmatched. This CDR3 contains 13 residues.

CDR3 sequence: CASSVSGAGNTIYF. Here the CDR3 DNA reads TGTGCCAGCAGTGTATCAGGGGCTGGAAACACCATATATTTT. The V and J genes are TRBV2 and TRBJ1-3; D might be TRBD1 (6 bases). Per the germline V gene, CDR1 is SNHLY and CDR2 is FYNNEI. V lost 4 bases, J lost 2 bases, and 9 bases lay in between. CDR3 length: 14 amino acids.

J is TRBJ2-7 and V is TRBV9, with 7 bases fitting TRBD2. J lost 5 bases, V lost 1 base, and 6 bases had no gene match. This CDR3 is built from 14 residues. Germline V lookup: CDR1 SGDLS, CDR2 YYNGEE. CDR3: CASSVTPGTNEQYF. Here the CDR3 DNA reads TGTGCCAGCAGCGTAACTCCCGGGACTAACGAGCAGTACTTC.

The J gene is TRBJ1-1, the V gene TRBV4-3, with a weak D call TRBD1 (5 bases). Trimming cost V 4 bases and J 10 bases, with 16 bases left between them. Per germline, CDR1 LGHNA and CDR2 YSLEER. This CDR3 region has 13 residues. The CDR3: CASSPDASGGAFF. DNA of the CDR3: TGCGCCAGCAGCCCCGACGCGTCTGGGGGAGCTTTCTTT.

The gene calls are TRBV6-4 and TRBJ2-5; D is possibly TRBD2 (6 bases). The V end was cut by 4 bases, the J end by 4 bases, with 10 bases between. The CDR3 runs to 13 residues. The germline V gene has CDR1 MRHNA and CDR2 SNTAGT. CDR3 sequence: CASSVVGGETQYF. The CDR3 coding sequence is TGTGCCAGCAGTGTCGTCGGGGGAGAGACCCAGTACTTC.

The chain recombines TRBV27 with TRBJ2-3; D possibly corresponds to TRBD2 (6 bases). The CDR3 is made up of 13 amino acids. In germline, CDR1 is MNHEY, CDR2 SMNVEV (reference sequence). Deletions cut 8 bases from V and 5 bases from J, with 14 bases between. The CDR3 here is CASRSHGGDTQYF. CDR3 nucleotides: TGTGCCAGCCGCTCCCACGGGGGAGATACGCAGTATTTT.